What follows is one TCR beta chain and its context. Here immunoSEQ multiplex PCR was the method, and the copy in TCRdb shows in-frame clones only, minus some. The data show 200,000 to 250,000 clones, 65% to 90% seen once. The data were obtained in a study of blood T cell repertoires in COVID-19. The germline gives CDR1 MDHEN, CDR2 SYDVKM. The CDR3 loop spans 13 amino acids. Deletions cut 4 bases from V and 4 bases from J, with 7 bases between. The chain employs TRBV28 and TRBJ1-4; tentatively, D is TRBD1 (5 bases). The sequence was obtained from a woman in her 70s with acute or convalescent COVID-19. Sequences were obtained from peripheral blood. In DNA, the CDR3 is TGTGCCAGCAGTTGGCAGGGTAATGAAAAACTGTTTTTT. Translating it yields CASSWQGNEKLFF.